A selection of T cell receptor beta chains follows, all from one sample in a study of blood T cell repertoires in COVID-19. Clones were sequenced by immunoSEQ multiplex PCR, and TCRdb holds only the in-frame ones, with some missing. The sample holds about 180,000 clones, less than 90% seen once. What was sequenced was peripheral blood. The origin of the receptors is a man in his sixties or seventies with active or convalescent COVID-19. The CDR3 runs from the conserved cysteine through the conserved F or W.

CDR3aa | v_gene
CAGGGLQPQHF | TRBV5-1
CASSQGRGGYYGYTF | TRBV3-1/TRBV3-2
CASSSGTDRARSTEAFF | TRBV14
CASSHNRGQETQYF | TRBV6-2/TRBV6-3
CASSPGDLLWGQPQHF | TRBV9
CAWTRAGGMADTQYF | TRBV30
CASSEMNTEAFF | TRBV18
CASSSQGRSGEKLFF | TRBV28
CASSQEALSNQPQHF | TRBV2
CASSLLRNTGELFF | TRBV5-5
CASRGGRVYGYTF | TRBV6-5
CASSAAYASGNTIYF | TRBV9
CATSDPPGQVTTGANVLTF | TRBV24-1
CASSTGQGLYGYTF | TRBV5-1